This T cell receptor beta chain was sequenced in a study of blood T cell repertoires in COVID-19. Study overall: Samples taken during acute and convalescent COVID-19 were collected in the United States, Italy and Spain. From T cells, B-cell-depleted T cells, or PBMCs came the material, which was cDNA or gDNA.

Original methodology: How many nucleated cells were present was estimated from reference gene primer amplification. TCRdb's table, derived via immunoSEQ multiplex PCR, lists solely in-frame clones and lacks some. The V and J calls and clone size come from that table; D and trimming were worked out from the DNA. The table records 240,000 or so clones, approximately 82% of them present only once. Germline V gene lookup returns CDR1 MNHEY and CDR2 SVGAGI. The CDR3 sequence is 13 residues long. V was shortened by 3 bases and J by 7 bases, with 12 bases between the two germline ends. This TCR was sampled from a woman aged 80 or older with acute or convalescent COVID-19. The specimen was peripheral blood. J is TRBJ1-2 and V is TRBV6-5; no definite D call. CDR3 bases: TGTGCCAGCAGTTATACTCTCGCTGGTGGCTACACCTTC. The encoded protein is CASSYTLAGGYTF.